The clone carrying this T cell receptor (beta chain) appeared many times. This entry belongs to a study of T cell repertoires in cytomegalovirus infection. Whole-study context: Signatures in public TCR beta sequences pointed to both CMV infection and matching HLA type.

TCRdb reanalysed the reads using MiXCR and keeps one entry per CDR3 protein. The sample has around 210,000 distinct CDR3 sequences, about 5.9% seen once; the top ten hold under 7.5%. CDR3 length equals 18 residues. Germline V gene lookup returns CDR1 SGHTA and CDR2 FQGNSA. Trimming shortened V by 2 bases and J by 0 bases, and 17 bases separated the two germline ends. The receptor's source is a human donor in good health (CMV status not recorded). Some clones in this sample may be carry-over from other donors' samples. The chain recombines TRBV7-2 with TRBJ1-5; D is uncertain. The sample was PBMCs. CDR3 sequence: CASSLRSTVGFSNQPQHF. The CDR3 DNA follows: TGTGCCAGCAGCTTACGGTCAACCGTAGGGTTTAGCAATCAGCCCCAGCATTTT.